The 24 T cell receptor beta chains below were found in one sample sequenced in a study of shared clonotypes between healthy human individuals. Using immunoSEQ multiplex PCR, the repertoire was profiled, and TCRdb retains in-frame clones only, with some absent. In the table there are around 560,000 clones, approximately 96% of which are singletons. It was CD45RO-negative cells, positively selected for CCR7, that made up naive CD8 cells, with terminally differentiated effector memory CD45RA+ cells excluded. The sample consisted of naive CD8+ T cells sorted from blood. The origin of the receptors is a woman in her 30s in good health.

V gene TRBV6-5 combines with J gene TRBJ1-5; TRBD1 matches 9 bases. J gave up 5 bases and V 6 bases, and 5 bases lay outside the gene matches. CDR1 MNHEY and CDR2 SVGAGI come from the germline V gene. The CDR3 has 14 residues. CDR3 region: CASRETGGYQPQHF. DNA for the CDR3: TGTGCCAGCAGGGAGACAGGGGGATATCAGCCCCAGCATTTT.

As concerns this clone: In the same sample, other DNA sequences code for this CDR3. This rearrangement joins TRBV28 to TRBJ2-7; D perhaps matches TRBD1 (5 bases). Trimming removed 2 bases at V and 1 base at J, with 9 bases between. The germline V gene has CDR1 MDHEN and CDR2 SYDVKM. The CDR3 has 14 amino acids. In nucleotides, the CDR3 is TGTGCCAGCAGTTTAACAGGTTCATCCTACGAGCAGTACTTC. Residues: CASSLTGSSYEQYF.

The count of this clone is one. The chain recombines TRBV27 with TRBJ2-7, with a tentative D call TRBD1 (6 bases). This CDR3 contains 15 residues. Trimming removed 5 bases at V and 2 bases at J, with 16 bases between. Germline CDR1 and CDR2: MNHEY and SMNVEV (reference sequence). CDR3: CASSERQGPTYEQYF. CDR3 nucleotides: TGTGCCAGCAGTGAAAGGCAGGGGCCCACCTACGAGCAGTACTTC.

Concerning this clone: This CDR3 is also generated by other DNA sequences in the sample. The CDR3 sequence: CASSASSYNEQFF. The CDR3 DNA follows: TGTGCCAGCAGCGCTAGCTCCTACAATGAGCAGTTCTTC. The genes are TRBV2 and TRBJ2-1; D unclear. Germline values: CDR1 SNHLY, CDR2 FYNNEI. Trimming stripped 6 bases from V and 0 bases from J, with 6 bases between. The CDR3 spans 13 residues. Combining the CDR3 with reference TRBV2 and TRBJ2-1 gives the whole variable domain EPEVTQTPSHQVTQMGQEVILRCVPISNHLYFYWYRQILGQKVEFLVSFYNNEISEKSEIFDDQFSVERPDGSNFTLKIRSTKLEDSAMYFCASSASSYNEQFFGPGTRLTVL.

The count of this clone is one. The rearrangement links TRBV5-1 to TRBJ2-7; D is unclear. With 5 bases removed from V and 2 bases from J, the gap between germline ends came to 14 bases. The CDR3 sequence is 14 residues long. From germline, CDR1 is SGHRS and CDR2 YFSETQ. The CDR3, as DNA: TGCGCCAGCAGTATTAGTCAGTCCCCCTACGAGCAGTACTTC. This codes for CASSISQSPYEQYF.

V and J are TRBV5-8 and TRBJ1-1; D unresolved. This CDR3 is built from 13 residues. V lost 1 base and J 5 bases, leaving 9 bases between the germline ends. CDR1 and CDR2 from the germline V gene are SGHTS and YDEGEE. CDR3 in amino acids: CASSLSGWTEAFF. The CDR3 DNA sequence: TGTGCCAGCAGCTTGTCCGGGTGGACTGAAGCTTTCTTT.

The CDR3 reads CASSYQRNTEAFF. CDR3 sequence (DNA): TGTGCCAGCAGTTATCAACGGAACACTGAAGCTTTCTTT. This chain joins TRBV6-5 and TRBJ1-1; D unclear. CDR1 and CDR2 (germline): MNHEY, SVGAGI. CDR3 length: 13 amino acids. The V end was cut by 3 bases, the J end by 1 base, with 6 bases between.

The rearrangement uses TRBV6-4 and TRBJ1-2, with D possibly being TRBD1 (5 bases). CDR1 is MRHNA, CDR2 SNTAGT, per germline. Trimming left V 0 bases short and J 6 bases short, with 17 bases between. The CDR3 covers 16 residues. CDR3 nucleotides: TGTGCCAGCAGTGACTCTTCGGGGGGTGAAAGAGATGGCTACACCTTC. It translates to CASSDSSGGERDGYTF.

As concerns this clone: The identical CDR3 is also encoded by other nucleotide sequences in the sample. V usage is TRBV28 and J usage is TRBJ2-7; no firm D call. Germline V gene sequence: CDR1 MDHEN, CDR2 SYDVKM. The CDR3 has 12 residues. Trimming pared 5 bases from V and 1 base from J, leaving 6 bases between. The CDR3: CASSPRSYEQYF. The CDR3 DNA follows: TGTGCCAGCAGTCCACGGTCCTACGAGCAGTACTTC.

The chain employs TRBV19 and TRBJ2-7; TRBD1 matches at 7 bases. CDR3 length: 13 amino acids. Germline values: CDR1 LNHDA, CDR2 SQIVND (reference sequence). The V segment lost 5 bases and the J segment 2 bases; nucleotides outside the gene matches: 3. The CDR3 DNA follows: TGTGCCAGTAGTCCAGGGACAGCCTACGAGCAGTACTTC. Protein sequence: CASSPGTAYEQYF.

This clone was recorded only once. The genes are TRBV27 and TRBJ2-1, with D maybe TRBD1 (5 bases). This CDR3 region has 14 residues. Germline V CDR1 and CDR2: MNHEY, SMNVEV (reference sequence). V was pared by 2 bases and J by 4 bases, with 9 bases between. CDR3 region: CASSLGQSYNEQFF. The CDR3 coding sequence is TGTGCCAGCAGTTTAGGACAATCTTACAATGAGCAGTTCTTC.

The chain combines TRBV7-7 with TRBJ2-1; D is unclear. The V end lost 1 base, the J end lost 4 bases, and 11 bases lay between the germline ends. CDR3 size: 15 residues. CDR1 SSHAT and CDR2 FNYEAQ come from the germline V gene (reference sequence). For the CDR3, the DNA is TGTGCCAGCAGCTTAGGGTTTGCGGCTTACAATGAGCAGTTCTTC. This translates into CASSLGFAAYNEQFF.

The chain joins TRBV5-4 to TRBJ1-1; tentatively, D is TRBD1 (5 bases). The CDR3 extends over 13 amino acids. The germline V gene has CDR1 SGHNT and CDR2 YYREEE (reference sequence). The V and J ends lost 0 bases and 14 bases respectively, with 17 bases between them. The CDR3 reads CASSLDRGPDSFF. CDR3 nucleotides: TGTGCCAGCAGCTTGGATCGGGGACCCGACTCCTTCTTT.

Regarding this clone: This CDR3 is also generated by other DNA sequences in the sample. The chain has TRBV20-1 and TRBJ2-7, with D tentatively TRBD1 or TRBD2 (5 bases each). CDR3 size: 11 residues. Trimming cost V 6 bases and J 2 bases, with 8 bases left between them. Per the germline V gene, CDR1 is DFQATT and CDR2 is SNEGSKA (reference sequence). CDR3: CSARGPYEQYF. The CDR3 nucleotides read TGCAGTGCCCGGGGCCCCTACGAGCAGTACTTC.

This CDR3 reads CASSALLTNTGELFF. CDR3 in DNA: TGTGCCAGCAGTGCCTTACTAACAAACACCGGGGAGCTGTTTTTT. The chain carries TRBV27 and TRBJ2-2; D remains unclear. The CDR3 is made up of 15 amino acids. Germline V gene data show CDR1 as MNHEY and CDR2 as SMNVEV (reference sequence). The V end lost 5 bases, the J end lost 2 bases, and 12 bases lay between the germline ends.

J is TRBJ1-2 and V is TRBV11-2; 12 positions match TRBD1. Per the germline V gene, CDR1 is SGHAT and CDR2 is FQNNGV. With V trimmed by 6 bases and J by 0 bases, 5 bases remained unmatched. The CDR3 is 16 amino acids. The CDR3, as DNA: TGTGCCAGCAGGGCCGGGACAGGGGGCCCTAACTATGGCTACACCTTC. This gives the protein CASRAGTGGPNYGYTF.

This chain uses TRBV6-1 with TRBJ2-7; 9 bases are shared with TRBD2. After removal of 0 bases from V and 4 bases from J, the junction contained 7 bases not matched to a gene. This CDR3 contains 16 residues. The germline V gene encodes CDR1 MNHNS and CDR2 SASEGT. Written as DNA, the CDR3 is TGTGCCAGCAGTGAAGCGAGGGCTAGCGGGATGTACGAGCAGTACTTC. Its translation: CASSEARASGMYEQYF.

This sequence joins TRBV27 and TRBJ2-2; TRBD2 aligns across 11 bases. The V gene's germline CDR1 is MNHEY and CDR2 SMNVEV (reference sequence). The trim removed 5 bases at V and 7 bases at J, leaving 6 bases unmatched. This CDR3 region has 15 residues. The CDR3 protein is CASSPLAGGFGELFF. DNA of the CDR3: TGTGCCAGCAGTCCGTTAGCGGGAGGGTTCGGGGAGCTGTTTTTT.

The chain recombines TRBV27 with TRBJ2-1, with TRBD2 matching 16 bases. CDR1 is MNHEY and CDR2 is SMNVEV in the germline V gene (reference sequence). The ends lost 6 bases at V and 12 bases at J; junction bases unmatched: 8. The CDR3 loop spans 15 amino acids. In nucleotides, the CDR3 is TGTGCCAGCAGCCTAGGGACTAGCGGGAGGGATGCGCAGTTCTTC. Its translation: CASSLGTSGRDAQFF.

The V call is TRBV11-2, the J call TRBJ1-1; tentatively, D is TRBD1 (5 bases). The germline V and J ends were trimmed by 5 bases and 12 bases, with 16 bases remaining between them. Germline CDR1 is SGHAT and CDR2 is FQNNGV. CDR3 size: 12 residues. The CDR3 region is CASSAGLEFSFF. CDR3 DNA sequence: TGTGCCAGCAGCGCGGGGCTGGAATTTTCTTTCTTT. Full variable domain (missing parts from reference TRBV11-2 and TRBJ1-1): EAGVAQSPRYKIIEKRQSVAFWCNPISGHATLYWYQQILGQGPKLLIQFQNNGVVDDSQLPKDRFSAERLKGVDSTLKIQPAKLEDSAVYLCASSAGLEFSFFGQGTRLTVV.

V gene TRBV6-5 combines with J gene TRBJ1-5; maybe TRBD1 (6 bases). This CDR3 spans 15 amino acids. The V end lost 5 bases, the J end lost 5 bases, and 16 bases lay between the germline ends. Germline V gene lookup returns CDR1 MNHEY and CDR2 SVGAGI. This chain's CDR3 is CASSALDSRDQPQHF. DNA of the CDR3: TGTGCCAGCAGTGCACTGGACAGCCGGGATCAGCCCCAGCATTTT.

With regard to this clone: Other DNA sequences of this sample code for an identical CDR3. The chain employs TRBV5-1 and TRBJ2-1, with 7 bases that match TRBD2. The ends lost 3 bases at V and 1 base at J; junction bases unmatched: 4. CDR3 size: 15 residues. CDR1 is SGHRS, CDR2 YFSETQ, per germline. The CDR3 coding sequence is TGCGCCAGCAGCTCCACCGGGGGGTCCTACAATGAGCAGTTCTTC. This sequence encodes CASSSTGGSYNEQFF. Together with reference TRBV5-1 and TRBJ2-1, the CDR3 gives the full variable domain: KAGVTQTPRYLIKTRGQQVTLSCSPISGHRSVSWYQQTPGQGLQFLFEYFSETQRNKGNFPGRFSGRQFSNSRSEMNVSTLELGDSALYLCASSSTGGSYNEQFFGPGTRLTVL.

This clone was seen a handful of times. The J gene is TRBJ1-2, the V gene TRBV5-1, with D unresolved. V gave up 0 bases and J gave up 0 bases, with 3 bases separating them. Germline V gene sequence: CDR1 SGHRS, CDR2 YFSETQ. This CDR3 contains 13 residues. This chain's CDR3 is CASSLGANYGYTF. In nucleotides, the CDR3 is TGCGCCAGCAGCTTGGGAGCTAACTATGGCTACACCTTC.

The CDR3 region is CASSLWQGRDEQYF. The CDR3 DNA reads TGTGCCAGCAGCTTGTGGCAGGGGAGGGACGAGCAGTACTTC. The chain employs TRBV5-5 and TRBJ2-7; D perhaps matches TRBD2 (7 bases). The length of the CDR3 is 14 residues. V shed 1 base and J shed 5 bases, with 13 bases lying between them. From germline, CDR1 is SGHKS and CDR2 YYEKEE (reference sequence).